The clone carrying this T cell receptor (beta chain) has only one observation. V lost 0 bases and J lost 4; bases outside the gene matches: 5. Germline V gene data show CDR1 as MNHNS and CDR2 as SASEGT. This CDR3 is 15 amino acids long. These data are taken from a study of blood T cell repertoires in COVID-19. At the level of the study: In each case, the material was cDNA or gDNA derived from T cells, B-cell-depleted T cells, or PBMCs.

Each recovered donor of Cohort 3 presented with two negative PCRs, clearance, or symptom resolution. Per the original data handling: From reference gene primer amplification, estimates of nucleated cell counts were derived. TCRdb keeps only in-frame clones here, not all; method: immunoSEQ multiplex PCR. Clone size and the V and J calls come from that table; the DNA yielded D and trimming. The data show 350,000 to 550,000 clones, more than 80% seen once. Sample: PBMCs or T cells enriched from blood (not recorded which). The receptor was isolated from a man aged 30 to 39 who had recovered from COVID-19. This chain joins TRBV6-1 and TRBJ2-7; 8 positions match TRBD2. The CDR3 region is CASSEAQRERYEQYF. CDR3 sequence (DNA): TGTGCCAGCAGTGAAGCACAGCGGGAGAGGTACGAGCAGTACTTC.